The 27 T cell receptor beta chains below all came from one sample that was sequenced in a study of T cells after posttransplantation cyclophosphamide. Control samples came 1 year after myeloablative marrow transplants with methotrexate plus calcineurin inhibitor. Repertoires were generated with immunoSEQ multiplex PCR, while TCRdb's copy carries only in-frame clones and drops some. The sample yields about 16,000 clones, roughly 87% seen once. The material was PBMCs, obtained after an allogeneic stem cell transplant with a calcineurin inhibitor and methotrexate. Receptor source: a male patient aged 50 to 60 who received an allogeneic stem cell transplant from an unrelated donor, was CMV-positive, and had chronic GVHD only. A subset of T cells may come from the graft donor.

This rearrangement joins TRBV28 to TRBJ2-3, with 9 positions matching TRBD2. The CDR3 has 15 residues. From germline, CDR1 is MDHEN and CDR2 SYDVKM. The J segment lost 2 bases and the V segment lost 5 bases, leaving 5 bases of the junction unmatched. The CDR3 reads CASSVTSGTTDTQYF. In DNA form, the CDR3 reads TGTGCCAGCAGTGTGACTAGCGGAACCACAGATACGCAGTATTTT.

This clone was seen a handful of times. Compared with germline, one end of the junction differs, possibly owing to a read error. The CDR3: CASSEDRGRDTIYF. As DNA, the CDR3 is TGTGCCAGCAGCGAAGACAGGGGCCGAGACACCATATATTTT. This chain links TRBV2 with TRBJ1-3, with TRBD1 matching 8 bases. The CDR3 is made up of 14 amino acids. Germline assignment: CDR1 SNHLY and CDR2 FYNNEI.

This clone was counted between two and nine times. The rearrangement uses TRBV7-9 and TRBJ2-1; D remains unclear. Germline lookup yields CDR1 SEHNR and CDR2 FQNEAQ (reference sequence). The CDR3 is made up of 13 amino acids. Trimming took off 6 bases at V and 0 bases at J, with 6 bases between the two ends. The CDR3 DNA sequence: TGTGCCAGCAGGGCTAGCTCCTACAATGAGCAGTTCTTC. Its protein product is CASRASSYNEQFF.

The genes are TRBV5-4 and TRBJ2-3; 13 bases match TRBD2. This CDR3 has 15 amino acids. With V trimmed by 1 base and J by 6 bases, 2 bases remained unmatched. Per the germline V gene, CDR1 is SGHNT and CDR2 is YYREEE (reference sequence). CDR3 protein: CASSLTSGGADTQYF. For the CDR3, the DNA is TGTGCCAGCAGCTTGACTAGCGGGGGGGCCGATACGCAGTATTTT.

V gene TRBV18 combines with J gene TRBJ2-2; tentative D call: TRBD2 (6 bases). The CDR3 runs 16 residues. Germline lookup yields CDR1 KGHSH and CDR2 LQKENI. V was shortened by 6 bases and J by 7 bases, with 21 bases between the two germline ends. Written as DNA, the CDR3 is TGTGCCAGCTCCCCGGGGGTCTTTGCTGCGATCGGGGAGCTGTTTTTT. The encoded protein is CASSPGVFAAIGELFF.

The genes are TRBV7-8 and TRBJ1-2; TRBD1 agrees at 7 bases. Germline CDR1 SGHVS, CDR2 FQNEAQ. This CDR3 contains 16 residues. Trimming took 1 base from V and 5 from J; bases not matched to a gene: 10. CDR3 nucleotides: TGTGCCAGCAGCTTAGGACAGGGAAGGGAGCCGTATGGCTACACCTTC. Translation gives CASSLGQGREPYGYTF.

The V and J genes are TRBV29-1 and TRBJ1-5, with D tentatively TRBD1 (5 bases). Germline-derived CDR1 and CDR2 are SQVTM and ANQGSEA. The ends were cut back, 4 bases at V and 5 bases at J, with 18 bases in the middle. The CDR3 contains 15 residues. Here the CDR3 reads CSVAAGPGGDQPQHF. The DNA of the CDR3 is TGCAGCGTTGCAGCAGGGCCGGGGGGGGATCAGCCCCAGCATTTT.

This rearrangement joins TRBV4-1 to TRBJ2-7; weak D call: TRBD1 (7 bases). This CDR3 region has 15 residues. CDR1 and CDR2 from the germline V gene are MGHRA and YSYEKL. V lost 1 base and J lost 4, with 14 bases in between. CDR3 amino acids: CASSQVGGGEYEQYF. CDR3 in DNA: TGCGCCAGCAGCCAAGTTGGAGGGGGCGAGTACGAGCAGTACTTC.

In its sample, this clone ranks as large (0.1 to 1%). In DNA, the CDR3 is TGTGCCAGTACTCCGGGGGCGGGGGGCGAGCAGTACTTC. This gives the protein CASTPGAGGEQYF. The chain has TRBV19 and TRBJ2-7, with 8 bases aligning to TRBD2. There are 13 residues in the CDR3. Germline V CDR1 and CDR2: LNHDA, SQIVND (reference sequence). The V segment lost 7 bases and the J segment 6 bases; nucleotides outside the gene matches: 8.

V is TRBV9 and J is TRBJ2-7; 7 positions match TRBD2. CDR1 and CDR2 from the germline V gene are SGDLS and YYNGEE. Trimming took 3 bases from V and 7 from J; bases not matched to a gene: 7. The CDR3 has 13 amino acids. CDR3 nucleotide sequence: TGTGCCAGCAGCGGCGGGGGTGGTCGGGAGCAGTACTTC. It specifies CASSGGGGREQYF. The entire variable domain, with the rest obtained from reference TRBV9 and TRBJ2-7, is as follows: DSGVTQTPKHLITATGQRVTLRCSPRSGDLSVYWYQQSLDQGLQFLIQYYNGEERAKGNILERFSAQQFPDLHSELNLSSLELGDSALYFCASSGGGGREQYFGPGTRLTVT.

The rearrangement joins TRBV19 to TRBJ2-1, with D possibly being TRBD2 (5 bases). CDR3 length: 13 residues. Germline CDR1 reads LNHDA; CDR2 reads SQIVND (reference sequence). Deletions cut 10 bases from V and 5 bases from J, with 15 bases between. The CDR3 DNA sequence: TGTGCCACCCAGGTAACCGGGGACAATGAGCAGTTCTTC. This codes for CATQVTGDNEQFF.

V and J are TRBV11-2 and TRBJ2-7; 11 bases agree with TRBD1. The CDR3 length is 13 residues. Germline lookup yields CDR1 SGHAT and CDR2 FQNNGV. V shed 4 bases, J shed 5 bases, and the junction held 1 base outside the gene matches. CDR3 loop: CASSWDRGNEQYF. The CDR3 DNA reads TGTGCCAGCAGCTGGGACAGGGGGAACGAGCAGTACTTC. Drawing the rest from reference TRBV11-2 and TRBJ2-7, the complete variable domain is EAGVAQSPRYKIIEKRQSVAFWCNPISGHATLYWYQQILGQGPKLLIQFQNNGVVDDSQLPKDRFSAERLKGVDSTLKIQPAKLEDSAVYLCASSWDRGNEQYFGPGTRLTVT.

Here the CDR3 reads CSVGGGPTDTQYF. The CDR3 nucleotides read TGCAGCGTTGGGGGAGGGCCCACAGATACGCAGTATTTT. The chain couples TRBV29-1 to TRBJ2-3; TRBD2 aligns across 7 bases. Trimming at V came to 4 bases and at J to 2 bases, leaving 3 bases not matched to a gene. The germline V gene encodes CDR1 SQVTM and CDR2 ANQGSEA. CDR3 size: 13 residues.

This rearrangement joins TRBV9 to TRBJ1-2, with D maybe TRBD1 (6 bases). Germline V gene data show CDR1 as SGDLS and CDR2 as YYNGEE. The CDR3 spans 15 residues. V was pared by 4 bases and J by 4 bases, with 17 bases between. CDR3 residues: CASSREAQGTYGYTF. The CDR3 DNA reads as TGTGCCAGCAGCCGCGAGGCGCAGGGGACCTATGGCTACACCTTC.

The chain joins TRBV5-6 to TRBJ2-7, with D perhaps TRBD1 (6 bases). This CDR3 spans 12 amino acids. Trimming left V 5 bases short and J 4 bases short, with 10 bases between. CDR1 and CDR2 (germline): SGHDT, YYEEEE. The CDR3 DNA reads as TGTGCCAGCAGTCTCACAGGGTACGAGCAGTACTTC. This translates into CASSLTGYEQYF. The full variable domain, rest sourced from reference TRBV5-6 and TRBJ2-7, is DAGVTQSPTHLIKTRGQQVTLRCSPKSGHDTVSWYQQALGQGPQFIFQYYEEEERQRGNFPDRFSGHQFPNYSSELNVNALLLGDSALYLCASSLTGYEQYFGPGTRLTVT.

The chain has TRBV6-5 and TRBJ2-2; D remains ambiguous. Germline V gene sequence: CDR1 MNHEY, CDR2 SVGAGI. The CDR3 has 14 amino acids. The germline V and J ends were trimmed by 2 bases and 2 bases, with 6 bases remaining between them. CDR3 nucleotides: TGTGCCAGCAGTTACGGCCCCAACACCGGGGAGCTGTTTTTT. It is translated as CASSYGPNTGELFF.

V and J are TRBV11-3 and TRBJ2-4; D is unresolved. Germline values: CDR1 SGHNT, CDR2 YENEEA. V was clipped by 4 bases and J by 0 bases, with 7 bases between them. The CDR3 has 14 residues. This chain's CDR3 is CASSSGVAKNIQYF. The DNA of the CDR3 is TGTGCCAGCAGCTCCGGAGTAGCCAAAAACATTCAGTACTTC.

A note on this clone: At one of its ends the junction is not consistent with the germline gene, which may arise from a read error. This sequence joins TRBV29-1 and TRBJ1-1; no clear D gene. The CDR3 is made up of 11 amino acids. The germline gives CDR1 SQVTM, CDR2 ANQGSEA. CDR3 residues: CSVSPSSEAFF. For the CDR3, the DNA is TGCAGCGTCTCCCCTAGTTCTGAGGCTTTCTTT.

The chain is built from TRBV7-9 and TRBJ1-1, with no clear D. The CDR3 is 14 residues long. Trimming removed 0 bases from V and 8 bases from J, with 13 bases in between. Per germline, CDR1 SEHNR and CDR2 FQNEAQ (reference sequence). CDR3 coding DNA: TGTGCCAGCAGCTTAGCGGAGGGTTCGTTAGAAGCTTTCTTT. It specifies CASSLAEGSLEAFF.

This sequence joins TRBV16 and TRBJ1-2, with TRBD1 matching 8 bases. This CDR3 is built from 15 residues. J was trimmed by 6 bases and V by 4 bases; bases with no gene match: 10. Germline V gene data show CDR1 as KGHSY and CDR2 as FQNENV. This CDR3 is CASSPWTGKVDGYTF. DNA of the CDR3: TGTGCCAGCAGCCCGTGGACAGGGAAGGTGGATGGCTACACCTTC.

The chain combines TRBV7-9 with TRBJ2-1; tentative D call: TRBD2 (5 bases). The CDR3 is 13 amino acids. The germline V and J ends were trimmed by 2 bases and 4 bases, with 6 bases remaining between them. CDR1 and CDR2 from the germline V gene are SEHNR and FQNEAQ (reference sequence). The DNA for the CDR3 is TGTGCCAGCAGCTTAACGGGATACAATGAGCAGTTCTTC. Encoded protein: CASSLTGYNEQFF.

The rearrangement joins TRBV11-2 to TRBJ2-1, with TRBD2 matching 8 bases. Per germline, CDR1 SGHAT and CDR2 FQNNGV. Unmatched junction bases numbered 6, after V lost 4 bases and J lost 10 bases. The CDR3 runs 13 residues. The CDR3 reads CASSYTVAGEQFF. CDR3 in DNA: TGTGCCAGCAGCTATACAGTAGCGGGGGAGCAGTTCTTC.

This sequence joins TRBV9 and TRBJ2-5, with no clear D. This CDR3 is built from 16 residues. V was clipped by 2 bases and J by 5 bases, with 19 bases between them. Germline V CDR1 and CDR2: SGDLS, YYNGEE. Here the CDR3 DNA reads TGTGCCAGCAGCGTCGGTAGCAGTCAAGTCTGGGAGACCCAGTACTTC. The encoded protein is CASSVGSSQVWETQYF.

The genes are TRBV27 and TRBJ1-5, with D unresolved. The CDR3 covers 14 residues. Germline loops: CDR1 MNHEY, CDR2 SMNVEV (reference sequence). Trimming left V 5 bases short and J 0 bases short, with 8 bases between. CDR3 region: CASSETISNQPQHF. CDR3 sequence (DNA): TGTGCCAGCAGTGAGACTATTAGCAATCAGCCCCAGCATTTT.

The chain links TRBV2 to TRBJ2-2, with unresolved D. The CDR3 extends over 13 amino acids. The germline V gene has CDR1 SNHLY and CDR2 FYNNEI. Trimming took 6 bases from V and 1 from J, leaving 6 bases between them. CDR3 amino acids: CASRIENTGELFF. The DNA of the CDR3 is TGTGCCAGCAGGATAGAGAACACCGGGGAGCTGTTTTTT. The whole variable domain, filled in from reference TRBV2 and TRBJ2-2, reads EPEVTQTPSHQVTQMGQEVILRCVPISNHLYFYWYRQILGQKVEFLVSFYNNEISEKSEIFDDQFSVERPDGSNFTLKIRSTKLEDSAMYFCASRIENTGELFFGEGSRLTVL.

The chain uses TRBV28 and TRBJ1-2; D not certain. Germline V gives CDR1 MDHEN, CDR2 SYDVKM. The CDR3 sequence is 13 residues long. Trimming stripped 3 bases from V and 4 bases from J, with 9 bases between. The CDR3 nucleotides are TGTGCCAGCAGTTTCGGGGTGATCTATGGCTACACCTTC. It is translated as CASSFGVIYGYTF.

V usage is TRBV18 and J usage is TRBJ2-2, with D hard to call. V lost 4 bases to trimming and J lost 1 base, with 7 bases between them. The length of the CDR3 is 14 residues. The germline V gene encodes CDR1 KGHSH and CDR2 LQKENI. Here the CDR3 reads CASSLERNTGELFF. CDR3 nucleotides: TGTGCCAGCTCACTTGAGAGGAACACCGGGGAGCTGTTTTTT.